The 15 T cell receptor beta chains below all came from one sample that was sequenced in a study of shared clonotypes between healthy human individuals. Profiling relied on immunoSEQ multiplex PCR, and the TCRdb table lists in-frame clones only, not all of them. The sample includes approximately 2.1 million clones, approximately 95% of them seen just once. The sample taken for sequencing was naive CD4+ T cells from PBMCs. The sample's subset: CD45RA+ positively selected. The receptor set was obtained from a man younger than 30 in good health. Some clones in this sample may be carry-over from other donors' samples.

CDR3 residues: CASSQQGGPGNEQFF. The CDR3 nucleotides are TGTGCCAGCAGTCAGCAGGGGGGTCCCGGGAACGAGCAGTTCTTC. The genes are TRBV6-1 and TRBJ2-1; tentatively, D is TRBD1 (7 bases). CDR3 length: 15 amino acids. CDR1 is MNHNS and CDR2 is SASEGT in the germline V gene. V gave up 5 bases and J gave up 10 bases, with 21 bases separating them.

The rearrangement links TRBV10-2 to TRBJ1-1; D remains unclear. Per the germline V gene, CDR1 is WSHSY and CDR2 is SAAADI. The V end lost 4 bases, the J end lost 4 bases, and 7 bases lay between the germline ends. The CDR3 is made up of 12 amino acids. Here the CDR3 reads CASSGVGTEAFF. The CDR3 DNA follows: TGCGCCAGCAGTGGGGTTGGCACTGAAGCTTTCTTT.

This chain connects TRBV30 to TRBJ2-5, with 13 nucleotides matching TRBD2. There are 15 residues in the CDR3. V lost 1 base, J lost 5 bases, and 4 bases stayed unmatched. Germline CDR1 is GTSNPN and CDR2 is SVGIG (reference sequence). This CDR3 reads CAWSGTSGSWETQYF. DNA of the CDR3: TGTGCCTGGAGTGGGACTAGCGGGAGTTGGGAGACCCAGTACTTC. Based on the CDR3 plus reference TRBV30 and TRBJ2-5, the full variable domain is SQTIHQWPATLVQPVGSPLSLECTVEGTSNPNLYWYRQAAGRGLQLLFYSVGIGQISSEVPQNLSASRPQDRQFILSSKKLLLSDSGFYLCAWSGTSGSWETQYFGPGTRLLVL.

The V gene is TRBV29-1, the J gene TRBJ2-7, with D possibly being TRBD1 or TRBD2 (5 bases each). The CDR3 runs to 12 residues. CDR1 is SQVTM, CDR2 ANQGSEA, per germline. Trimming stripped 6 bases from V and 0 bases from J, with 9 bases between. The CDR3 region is CSVGDHSYEQYF. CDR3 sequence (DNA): TGCAGCGTAGGGGACCACTCCTACGAGCAGTACTTC.

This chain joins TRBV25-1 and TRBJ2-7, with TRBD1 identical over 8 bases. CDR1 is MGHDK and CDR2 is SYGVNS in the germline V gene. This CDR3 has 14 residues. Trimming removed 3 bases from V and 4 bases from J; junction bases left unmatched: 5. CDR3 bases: TGTGCCAGCAGTGACGAGGACAGGGCGTACGAGCAGTACTTC. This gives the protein CASSDEDRAYEQYF.

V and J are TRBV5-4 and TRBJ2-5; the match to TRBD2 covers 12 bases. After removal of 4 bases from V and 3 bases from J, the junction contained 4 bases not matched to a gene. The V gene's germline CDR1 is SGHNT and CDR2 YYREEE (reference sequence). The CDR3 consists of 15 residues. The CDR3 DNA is TGTGCCAGCAGCCTTCGGACTAGCGGGAAAGAGACCCAGTACTTC. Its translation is CASSLRTSGKETQYF.

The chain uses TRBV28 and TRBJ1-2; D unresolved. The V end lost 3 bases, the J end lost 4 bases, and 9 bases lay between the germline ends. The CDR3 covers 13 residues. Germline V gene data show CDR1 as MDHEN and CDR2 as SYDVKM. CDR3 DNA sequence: TGTGCCAGCAGTTTCGGGGATGGCTATGGCTACACCTTC. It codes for CASSFGDGYGYTF.

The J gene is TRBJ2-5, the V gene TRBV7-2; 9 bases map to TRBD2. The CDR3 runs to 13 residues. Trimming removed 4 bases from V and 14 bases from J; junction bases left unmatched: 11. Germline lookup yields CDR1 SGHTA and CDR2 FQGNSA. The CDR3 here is CASSSQREAINYF. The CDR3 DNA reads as TGTGCCAGCAGCTCCCAGCGGGAGGCCATAAATTACTTC.

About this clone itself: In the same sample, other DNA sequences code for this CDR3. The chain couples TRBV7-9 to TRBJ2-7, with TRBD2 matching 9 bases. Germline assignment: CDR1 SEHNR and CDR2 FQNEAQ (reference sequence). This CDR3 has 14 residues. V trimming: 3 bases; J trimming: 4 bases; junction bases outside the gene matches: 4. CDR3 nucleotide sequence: TGTGCCAGCAGCTTGGGTAGCGGGAGTTACGAGCAGTACTTC. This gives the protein CASSLGSGSYEQYF.

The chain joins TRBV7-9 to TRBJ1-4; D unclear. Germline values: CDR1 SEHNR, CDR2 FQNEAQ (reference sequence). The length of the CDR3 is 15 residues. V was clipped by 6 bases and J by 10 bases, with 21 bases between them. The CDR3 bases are TGTGCCAGCAGAAGGATCGGTCCCCCGGAGGGAAAACTGTTTTTT. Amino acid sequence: CASRRIGPPEGKLFF.

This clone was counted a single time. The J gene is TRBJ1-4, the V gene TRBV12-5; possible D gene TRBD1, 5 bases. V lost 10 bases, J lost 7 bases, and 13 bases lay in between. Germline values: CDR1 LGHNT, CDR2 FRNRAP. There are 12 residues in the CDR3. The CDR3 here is CATPGGGEKLFF. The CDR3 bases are TGTGCTACCCCCGGGGGGGGTGAAAAACTGTTTTTT.

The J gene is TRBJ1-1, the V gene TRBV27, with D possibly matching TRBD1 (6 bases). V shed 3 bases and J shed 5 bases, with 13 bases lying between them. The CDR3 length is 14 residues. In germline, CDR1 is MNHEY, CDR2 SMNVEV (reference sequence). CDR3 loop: CASSFQGRGTEAFF. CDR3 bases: TGTGCCAGCAGTTTTCAGGGGCGAGGAACTGAAGCTTTCTTT.

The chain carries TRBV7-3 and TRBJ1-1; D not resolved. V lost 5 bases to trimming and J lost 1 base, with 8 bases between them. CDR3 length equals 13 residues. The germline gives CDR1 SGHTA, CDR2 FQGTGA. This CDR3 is CASSIIRNTEAFF. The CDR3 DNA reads TGTGCCAGCAGCATTATCAGGAACACTGAAGCTTTCTTT. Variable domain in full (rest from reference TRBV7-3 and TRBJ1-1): GAGVSQTPSNKVTEKGKYVELRCDPISGHTALYWYRQSLGQGPEFLIYFQGTGAADDSGLPNDRFFAVRPEGSVSTLKIQRTERGDSAVYLCASSIIRNTEAFFGQGTRLTVV.

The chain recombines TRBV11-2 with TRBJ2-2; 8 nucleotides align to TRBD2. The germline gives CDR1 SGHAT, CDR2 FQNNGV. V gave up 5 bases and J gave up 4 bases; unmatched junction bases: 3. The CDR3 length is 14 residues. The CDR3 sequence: CASSLSGTTGELFF. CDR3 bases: TGTGCCAGCAGCCTTAGCGGGACCACCGGGGAGCTGTTTTTT.

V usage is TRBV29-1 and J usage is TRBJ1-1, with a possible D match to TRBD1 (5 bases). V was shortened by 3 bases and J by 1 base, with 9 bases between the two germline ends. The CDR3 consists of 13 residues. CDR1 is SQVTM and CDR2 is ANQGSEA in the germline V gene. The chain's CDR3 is CSVDLTGNTEAFF. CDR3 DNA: TGCAGCGTTGACCTCACAGGGAACACTGAAGCTTTCTTT.